The next 10 T cell receptor beta chains were all read from a single sample in a study of T-cell reconstitution after alpha-beta-depleted transplantation in children. TCRbeta library preparation incorporated unique molecular identifiers. TCRdb passed the PCR reads through MiXCR, listing each CDR3 protein once. The repertoire consists of more than 500,000 distinct CDR3 sequences, with about an eighth occurring once and the leading ten covering less than 15%. Sequenced material: PBMCs, mostly from graft donor cells, taken 180 days after TCRalphabeta/CD19-depleted stem cell transplant. Receptors originate from a female patient aged 2-15 years who had a stem cell transplant for aplastic anemia, so the T cells may come from the graft donor.

There are a few counts of this clonotype. This chain links TRBV11-2 with TRBJ2-5; 11 bases agree with TRBD2. With 4 bases clipped from V and 5 bases from J, the junction kept 12 bases outside the gene matches. The CDR3 contains 17 residues. From germline, CDR1 is SGHAT and CDR2 FQNNGV. CDR3 in amino acids: CASSSLAVAGGPETQYF. The DNA for the CDR3 is TGTGCCAGCAGCTCGCTAGCCGTAGCGGGAGGGCCGGAGACCCAGTACTTC.

This clonotype has a handful of counts. The chain uses TRBV7-2 and TRBJ2-5; 10 bases are shared with TRBD2. Germline V gene data show CDR1 as SGHTA and CDR2 as FQGNSA. This CDR3 has 15 amino acids. V lost 8 bases to trimming and J lost 5 bases; unmatched junction nucleotides: 11. The CDR3 bases are TGTGCCAGCGCTCGAACCGGGACTAGCGTGGAGACCCAGTACTTC. This encodes CASARTGTSVETQYF.

The table lists this clonotype with a few counts. The chain employs TRBV6-1 and TRBJ1-6; a weak D match, TRBD1 (6 bases). Germline V gene data show CDR1 as MNHNS and CDR2 as SASEGT. The CDR3 consists of 16 residues. V was trimmed by 6 bases and J by 8 bases, leaving 20 bases between them. The DNA for the CDR3 is TGTGCCAGCAGCCCTAACAGGGCGAGGGCTTATTCACCCCTCCACTTT. This translates into CASSPNRARAYSPLHF.

J is TRBJ2-3 and V is TRBV23-1; perhaps TRBD2 as D (6 bases). TRBV23-1 has ORF status, its function being uncertain. The V and J ends lost 9 bases and 2 bases respectively, with 27 bases between them. The CDR3 loop spans 18 amino acids. Written as DNA, the CDR3 is TGCGCCAGGACCCGGAGGGCCCAAATCGCTGGATACACAGATACGCAGTATTTT. This encodes CARTRRAQIAGYTDTQYF.

This clonotype was observed a few times. CDR3 DNA sequence: TGTGCCAGCAGCTTAGACAGGGGGACTCATAATTCACCCCTCCACTTT. Its protein is CASSLDRGTHNSPLHF. V usage is TRBV7-2 and J usage is TRBJ1-6, with 8 positions matching TRBD1. The CDR3 runs to 16 residues. V gave up 1 base and J gave up 5 bases; unmatched junction bases: 4. CDR1 SGHTA and CDR2 FQGNSA come from the germline V gene.

This clonotype turned up a few times. The gene calls are TRBV7-2 and TRBJ2-3; 9 bases align to TRBD2. This CDR3 has 16 amino acids. Germline trimming cut 4 bases from V and 2 bases from J; bases unmatched to any gene: 7. The germline CDR1 and CDR2 sequences are SGHTA and FQGNSA. The CDR3 region has the DNA TGTGCCAGCAGCTCAAGGACTAGCGCATTCACAGATACGCAGTATTTT. Translating gives CASSSRTSAFTDTQYF.

This clonotype was counted ten times or more. The V gene is TRBV15, the J gene TRBJ1-2; D is perhaps TRBD1 (6 bases). From germline, CDR1 is LNHNV and CDR2 YYDKDF (reference sequence). V lost 5 bases and J 6 bases, leaving 13 bases between the germline ends. There are 13 residues in the CDR3. This chain's CDR3 is CATSLEAGDGYTF. CDR3 DNA: TGTGCCACCAGCCTAGAGGCAGGGGATGGCTACACCTTC.

The table lists this clonotype with a few counts. V usage is TRBV6-5 and J usage is TRBJ2-4, with 8 bases matching TRBD2. Trimming cost V 4 bases and J 2 bases; bases outside gene matches: 16. CDR3 length: 19 amino acids. Looked up from germline, CDR1 is MNHEY and CDR2 is SVGAGI. For the CDR3, the DNA is TGTGCCAGCAGTTCCGGAGCGGGAGCCTATCGAGGGACCAAAAACATTCAGTACTTC. Translating it yields CASSSGAGAYRGTKNIQYF.

The table lists this clonotype with many counts. The chain joins TRBV28 to TRBJ2-5; 11 bases are a match to TRBD2. Germline CDR1 reads MDHEN; CDR2 reads SYDVKM. V was pared by 5 bases and J by 5 bases, with 10 bases of the junction left unmatched. CDR3 length: 16 amino acids. CDR3 nucleotide sequence: TGTGCCAGCAGTCCCGAAACTAGCGGGGGTGGGGAGACCCAGTACTTC. The encoded protein is CASSPETSGGGETQYF.

The sample holds many counts of this clonotype. The CDR3 DNA is TGTGCCACCAGCGTCCGACTAGCGTCCCCCCAAGAGACCCAGTACTTC. Translation: CATSVRLASPQETQYF. The chain joins TRBV15 to TRBJ2-5; TRBD2 agrees at 8 bases. V gave up 5 bases and J gave up 1 base; unmatched junction bases: 9. Germline CDR1 and CDR2: LNHNV and YYDKDF (reference sequence). CDR3 length: 16 residues.